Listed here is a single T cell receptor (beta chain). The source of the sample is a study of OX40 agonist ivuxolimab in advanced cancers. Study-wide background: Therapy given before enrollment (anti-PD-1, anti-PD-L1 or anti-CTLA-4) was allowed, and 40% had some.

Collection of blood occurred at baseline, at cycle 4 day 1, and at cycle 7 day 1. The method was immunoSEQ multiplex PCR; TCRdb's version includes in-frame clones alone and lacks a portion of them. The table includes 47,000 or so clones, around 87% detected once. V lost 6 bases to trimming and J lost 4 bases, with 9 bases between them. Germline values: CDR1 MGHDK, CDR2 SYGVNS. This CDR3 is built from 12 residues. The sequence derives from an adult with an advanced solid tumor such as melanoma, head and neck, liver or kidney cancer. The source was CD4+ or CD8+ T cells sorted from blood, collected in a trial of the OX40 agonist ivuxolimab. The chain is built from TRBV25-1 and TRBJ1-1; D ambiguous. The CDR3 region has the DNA TGTGCCAGCAGGGATTCGATCACTGAAGCTTTCTTT. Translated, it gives CASRDSITEAFF.